The 26 T cell receptor beta chains presented below share a single source sample, sequenced in a study of shared clonotypes between healthy human individuals. The data were produced by immunoSEQ multiplex PCR, yet TCRdb's version contains in-frame clones alone and is incomplete. The table lists some 2,000,000 clones, roughly 95% of them singletons. The specimen sequenced was naive CD4+ T cells sorted from blood. Subset: CD45RA+ positively selected. The receptors were sampled from a man between 18 and 35 years old in good health.

This clone showed up just once. The V gene is TRBV19, the J gene TRBJ1-5; D gene ambiguous. Deletions cut 10 bases from V and 1 base from J, with 14 bases between. Germline V CDR1 and CDR2: LNHDA, SQIVND (reference sequence). This CDR3 is built from 14 residues. This chain's CDR3 is CATRNMISNQPQHF. The CDR3 nucleotides are TGTGCCACCAGGAACATGATCAGCAATCAGCCCCAGCATTTT.

This chain uses TRBV6-1 with TRBJ1-5; D gene ambiguous. This CDR3 contains 14 residues. CDR1 MNHNS and CDR2 SASEGT come from the germline V gene. The V end was cut by 10 bases, the J end by 0 bases, with 13 bases between. In DNA, the CDR3 is TGTGCCACCTCCGGGTACCTTAGCAATCAGCCCCAGCATTTT. It is translated as CATSGYLSNQPQHF.

V gene TRBV27 combines with J gene TRBJ1-2; D gene unclear. V shed 7 bases and J shed 4 bases, with 16 bases lying between them. The CDR3 extends over 14 amino acids. Germline CDR1 is MNHEY and CDR2 is SMNVEV (reference sequence). The CDR3 DNA follows: TGTGCCAGCAAAGAGTTTGGGAGTACCTATGGCTACACCTTC. Protein product: CASKEFGSTYGYTF.

The chain combines TRBV1 with TRBJ2-1; the table's D call of TRBD2 was not tested on the DNA. TRBV1 is marked as a pseudogene. The length of the CDR3 is 10 residues. This CDR3 reads CTSSLLEQFF. The CDR3 DNA sequence: TGCACCAGCAGCCTTCTAGAGCAGTTCTTC.

This chain uses TRBV5-1 with TRBJ2-3; D is ambiguous. The CDR3 loop spans 14 amino acids. Germline CDR1 reads SGHRS; CDR2 reads YFSETQ. Trimming took 3 bases from V and 1 from J, leaving 9 bases between them. CDR3 loop: CASSSQPGTDTQYF. The CDR3 DNA is TGCGCCAGCAGCTCACAGCCCGGCACAGATACGCAGTATTTT. The entire variable domain, with the rest obtained from reference TRBV5-1 and TRBJ2-3, is as follows: KAGVTQTPRYLIKTRGQQVTLSCSPISGHRSVSWYQQTPGQGLQFLFEYFSETQRNKGNFPGRFSGRQFSNSRSEMNVSTLELGDSALYLCASSSQPGTDTQYFGPGTRLTVL.

About this clone: Other DNA sequences within the sample encode an identical CDR3. V is TRBV5-6 and J is TRBJ2-1; TRBD2 aligns across 7 bases. The CDR3 is made up of 15 amino acids. Germline lookup yields CDR1 SGHDT and CDR2 YYEEEE. Trimming at V came to 3 bases and at J to 1 base, leaving 4 bases not matched to a gene. The CDR3 sequence: CASSSGLSSYNEQFF. The CDR3 DNA follows: TGTGCCAGCAGCTCGGGACTAAGTTCCTACAATGAGCAGTTCTTC. Supplemented by reference TRBV5-6 and TRBJ2-1, the full variable domain reads DAGVTQSPTHLIKTRGQQVTLRCSPKSGHDTVSWYQQALGQGPQFIFQYYEEEERQRGNFPDRFSGHQFPNYSSELNVNALLLGDSALYLCASSSGLSSYNEQFFGPGTRLTVL.

The chain has TRBV6-6 and TRBJ1-6; TRBD1 matches at 9 bases. V dropped 4 bases and J dropped 4; count of bases not matched to a gene: 5. Germline CDR1 MNHNY, CDR2 SVGAGI (reference sequence). This CDR3 comprises 16 residues. CDR3 nucleotides: TGTGCCAGCAGTTCCGGGGACAGGGCGTATAATTCACCCCTCCACTTT. It specifies CASSSGDRAYNSPLHF.

The chain carries TRBV30 and TRBJ1-6, with unresolved D. Trimming left V 0 bases short and J 8 bases short, with 8 bases between. The CDR3 length is 13 residues. Germline CDR1 and CDR2: GTSNPN and SVGIG (reference sequence). CDR3 sequence (DNA): TGTGCCTGGAGTGTCGGGATAGATTCACCCCTCCACTTT. Amino acids: CAWSVGIDSPLHF. The whole variable domain, filled in from reference TRBV30 and TRBJ1-6, reads SQTIHQWPATLVQPVGSPLSLECTVEGTSNPNLYWYRQAAGRGLQLLFYSVGIGQISSEVPQNLSASRPQDRQFILSSKKLLLSDSGFYLCAWSVGIDSPLHFGNGTRLTVT.

In regard to this clone: This sample includes further DNA sequences coding for the same CDR3. The V gene is TRBV28, the J gene TRBJ2-7; TRBD2 matches 8 bases. The V gene's germline CDR1 is MDHEN and CDR2 SYDVKM. The CDR3 sequence is 15 residues long. J was trimmed by 0 bases and V by 6 bases; bases with no gene match: 7. CDR3 amino acids: CASSLSGGSSYEQYF. Written as DNA, the CDR3 is TGTGCCAGCAGCCTCAGCGGGGGAAGCTCCTACGAGCAGTACTTC.

The V gene is TRBV30, the J gene TRBJ1-3; D not certain. V lost 1 base and J lost 7, with 17 bases in between. The CDR3 is made up of 15 amino acids. The germline V gene has CDR1 GTSNPN and CDR2 SVGIG (reference sequence). CDR3 bases: TGTGCCTGGAGTGGGGGTCTTGGCCAATTCAACACCATATATTTT. It encodes CAWSGGLGQFNTIYF. Full variable domain (remainder filled in from reference TRBV30 and TRBJ1-3): SQTIHQWPATLVQPVGSPLSLECTVEGTSNPNLYWYRQAAGRGLQLLFYSVGIGQISSEVPQNLSASRPQDRQFILSSKKLLLSDSGFYLCAWSGGLGQFNTIYFGEGSWLTVV.

With regard to this clone: Other DNA sequences in this sample translate to the same CDR3. The chain is built from TRBV6-5 and TRBJ2-2; 8 bases fit TRBD1. The junction had 2 bases not matched to a gene; V was cut back by 2 bases and J by 0 bases. The CDR3 covers 16 residues. The germline V gene has CDR1 MNHEY and CDR2 SVGAGI. CDR3 DNA: TGTGCCAGCAGTTACGGACAGGGCACGAACACCGGGGAGCTGTTTTTT. Amino acids: CASSYGQGTNTGELFF.

The chain joins TRBV7-9 to TRBJ2-1, with 10 bases fitting TRBD2. Per the germline V gene, CDR1 is SEHNR and CDR2 is FQNEAQ (reference sequence). CDR3 size: 18 residues. V lost 5 bases, J lost 4 bases, and 14 bases stayed unmatched. The CDR3 is CASSPKAGGPPAYNEQFF. CDR3 nucleotides: TGTGCCAGCAGCCCGAAAGCGGGAGGGCCGCCGGCATACAATGAGCAGTTCTTC.

The chain has TRBV5-1 and TRBJ2-1; the match to TRBD1 covers 10 bases. From germline, CDR1 is SGHRS and CDR2 YFSETQ. V gave up 2 bases and J gave up 5 bases; unmatched junction bases: 4. The CDR3 runs 15 residues. The CDR3 DNA sequence: TGCGCCAGCAGCTTAACCGGGACAGGGGACAATGAGCAGTTCTTC. Its translation: CASSLTGTGDNEQFF.

Comment on this clone: Other nucleotide sequences from this sample produce the same CDR3. The genes are TRBV6-6 and TRBJ2-7, with 10 bases matching TRBD1. CDR1 and CDR2 (germline): MNHNY, SVGAGI (reference sequence). With 2 bases clipped from V and 2 bases from J, the junction kept 0 bases outside the gene matches. CDR3 length: 14 residues. The CDR3 here is CASSYGTGAYEQYF. The CDR3 coding sequence is TGTGCCAGCAGTTACGGGACAGGGGCCTACGAGCAGTACTTC.

The chain couples TRBV29-1 to TRBJ2-7, with D perhaps matching TRBD2 (6 bases). The germline V gene encodes CDR1 SQVTM and CDR2 ANQGSEA. The CDR3 length is 11 residues. V was trimmed by 5 bases and J by 5 bases, leaving 10 bases between them. CDR3 nucleotides: TGCAGCGTTCGCGGGACCCACGAGCAGTACTTC. Residues: CSVRGTHEQYF.

The rearrangement links TRBV11-2 to TRBJ2-1; possibly TRBD2 for D (5 bases). This CDR3 is 16 amino acids long. The V gene's germline CDR1 is SGHAT and CDR2 FQNNGV. Trimming pared 0 bases from V and 3 bases from J, leaving 12 bases between. The CDR3 here is CASSLDLASSYNEQFF. DNA of the CDR3: TGTGCCAGCAGCTTAGACTTAGCGAGTAGCTACAATGAGCAGTTCTTC.

This clone was found a few times. This chain joins TRBV25-1 and TRBJ1-6; D not certain. Germline CDR1 is MGHDK and CDR2 is SYGVNS. The germline V and J ends were trimmed by 7 bases and 7 bases, with 11 bases remaining between them. CDR3 length equals 13 residues. CDR3: CASTPPGNSPLHF. CDR3 DNA: TGTGCCAGCACCCCGCCCGGGAATTCACCCCTCCACTTT.

The chain has TRBV9 and TRBJ2-3; TRBD2 might be the D (5 bases). This CDR3 has 14 residues. Germline CDR1 is SGDLS and CDR2 is YYNGEE. Trimming shortened V by 4 bases and J by 0 bases, and 9 bases separated the two germline ends. The CDR3 DNA is TGTGCCAGCAGCCGCCGGACTAGCACAGATACGCAGTATTTT. Encoded protein: CASSRRTSTDTQYF.

V is TRBV9 and J is TRBJ2-5; TRBD2 agrees at 11 bases. There are 17 residues in the CDR3. Losses at the gene ends were 0 bases for V and 2 bases for J; bases not matched to a gene: 6. Germline CDR1 SGDLS, CDR2 YYNGEE. This CDR3 is CASSVGGTSGRQETQYF. In DNA form, the CDR3 reads TGTGCCAGCAGCGTAGGAGGGACTAGCGGCAGACAAGAGACCCAGTACTTC.

The rearrangement links TRBV28 to TRBJ1-2; D perhaps matches TRBD1 (6 bases). The CDR3 length is 13 residues. CDR1 is MDHEN and CDR2 is SYDVKM in the germline V gene. V was shortened by 8 bases and J by 4 bases, with 14 bases between the two germline ends. The CDR3 loop reads CASGAGAPYGYTF. DNA for the CDR3: TGTGCCAGCGGGGCAGGGGCCCCCTATGGCTACACCTTC.

The genes are TRBV27 and TRBJ2-2, with TRBD1 identical over 8 bases. Looked up from germline, CDR1 is MNHEY and CDR2 is SMNVEV (reference sequence). This CDR3 region has 17 residues. J was trimmed by 1 base and V by 1 base; bases with no gene match: 5. The CDR3 coding sequence is TGTGCCAGCAGTTTATACCCCGGGACAGGGAACACCGGGGAGCTGTTTTTT. Protein: CASSLYPGTGNTGELFF.

The rearrangement links TRBV6-7 to TRBJ2-3, with 8 bases lining up with TRBD2. TRBV6-7 is given ORF status, its function remaining uncertain. The CDR3 has 13 amino acids. Germline trimming cut 8 bases from V and 3 bases from J; bases unmatched to any gene: 4. The CDR3 loop is CASGKRGTDTQYF. CDR3 nucleotide sequence: TGTGCCAGCGGGAAGCGGGGGACAGATACGCAGTATTTT.

V is TRBV15 and J is TRBJ2-5; D ambiguous. Between the trimmed V and J ends, which lost 8 bases and 4 bases, there was a span of 11 bases. Per the germline V gene, CDR1 is LNHNV and CDR2 is YYDKDF (reference sequence). This CDR3 has 12 amino acids. This chain's CDR3 is CATLDPRETQYF. DNA of the CDR3: TGTGCCACCCTCGATCCACGAGAGACCCAGTACTTC. Full variable domain (outside the CDR3, taken from reference TRBV15 and TRBJ2-5): DAMVIQNPRYQVTQFGKPVTLSCSQTLNHNVMYWYQQKSSQAPKLLFHYYDKDFNNEADTPDNFQSRRPNTSFCFLDIRSPGLGDTAMYLCATLDPRETQYFGPGTRLLVL.

J is TRBJ2-5 and V is TRBV7-9; D might be TRBD1 or TRBD2, each matching 5 bases. The CDR3 has 13 residues. The V and J ends lost 5 bases and 0 bases respectively, with 7 bases between them. Germline-derived CDR1 and CDR2 are SEHNR and FQNEAQ (reference sequence). The CDR3 protein is CASSRGHQETQYF. The CDR3 DNA follows: TGTGCCAGCAGCCGGGGCCACCAAGAGACCCAGTACTTC. The complete variable domain, with remaining parts taken from reference TRBV7-9 and TRBJ2-5, reads DTGVSQNPRHKITKRGQNVTFRCDPISEHNRLYWYRQTLGQGPEFLTYFQNEAQLEKSRLLSDRFSAERPKGSFSTLEIQRTEQGDSAMYLCASSRGHQETQYFGPGTRLLVL.

On this clone: Within the sample, other DNA sequences also encode this same CDR3. The chain has TRBV19 and TRBJ1-4; D is perhaps TRBD1 (6 bases). The CDR3 runs 14 residues. CDR1 and CDR2 (germline): LNHDA, SQIVND (reference sequence). V gave up 4 bases and J gave up 2 bases, with 8 bases separating them. This chain's CDR3 is CASSTTGTNEKLFF. The CDR3 region has the DNA TGTGCCAGTAGTACGACAGGCACTAATGAAAAACTGTTTTTT.

The rearrangement joins TRBV28 to TRBJ2-7; 7 bases agree with TRBD1. There are 16 residues in the CDR3. CDR1 MDHEN and CDR2 SYDVKM come from the germline V gene. The trim removed 5 bases at V and 3 bases at J, leaving 13 bases unmatched. Here the CDR3 reads CASSPISGTVIYEQYF. CDR3 DNA sequence: TGTGCCAGCAGTCCCATATCCGGGACAGTTATCTACGAGCAGTACTTC.